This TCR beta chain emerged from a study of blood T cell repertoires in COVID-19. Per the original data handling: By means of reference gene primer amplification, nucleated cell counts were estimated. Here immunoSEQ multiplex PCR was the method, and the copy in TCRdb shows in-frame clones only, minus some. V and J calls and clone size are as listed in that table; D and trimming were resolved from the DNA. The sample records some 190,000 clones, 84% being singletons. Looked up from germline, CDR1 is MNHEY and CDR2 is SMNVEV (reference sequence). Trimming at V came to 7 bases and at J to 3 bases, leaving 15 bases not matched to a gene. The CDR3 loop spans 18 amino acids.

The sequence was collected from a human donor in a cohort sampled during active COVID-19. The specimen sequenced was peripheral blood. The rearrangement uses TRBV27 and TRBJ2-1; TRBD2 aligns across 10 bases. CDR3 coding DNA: TGTGCCAGCATTCCCCGACAGGGGTCTAGCGGGAGCTACAATGAGCAGTTCTTC. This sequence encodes CASIPRQGSSGSYNEQFF.